The entry that follows covers one T cell receptor beta chain sequence. The data are from a study of shared clonotypes between healthy human individuals. Across the whole study: A few men and a couple of women, aged 18 to 49, were donors. A donor's plate count was three for CD4 naive and three for CD4 memory; CD8 naive had two and CD8 memory one.

Germline lookup yields CDR1 SGHRS and CDR2 YFSETQ. The CDR3 totals 12 residues. V was pared by 4 bases and J by 8 bases, with 12 bases between. Running of the assay took place at deep level. Only in-frame clones appear in the TCRdb table, and some are missing; sequencing was by immunoSEQ multiplex PCR. The sample carries some 2,500,000 clones, roughly 93% recorded once. The receptor comes from a man aged 18-30 years in good health. Some clones in this sample may be carry-over from other donors' samples. The chain links TRBV5-1 to TRBJ1-2; D uncertain. The source material was naive CD4+ T cells from PBMCs. Subset here: CD45RA+ positively selected. CDR3 sequence (DNA): TGCGCCAGCAGCATAGACACCCGGGGCTACACCTTC. Protein: CASSIDTRGYTF.